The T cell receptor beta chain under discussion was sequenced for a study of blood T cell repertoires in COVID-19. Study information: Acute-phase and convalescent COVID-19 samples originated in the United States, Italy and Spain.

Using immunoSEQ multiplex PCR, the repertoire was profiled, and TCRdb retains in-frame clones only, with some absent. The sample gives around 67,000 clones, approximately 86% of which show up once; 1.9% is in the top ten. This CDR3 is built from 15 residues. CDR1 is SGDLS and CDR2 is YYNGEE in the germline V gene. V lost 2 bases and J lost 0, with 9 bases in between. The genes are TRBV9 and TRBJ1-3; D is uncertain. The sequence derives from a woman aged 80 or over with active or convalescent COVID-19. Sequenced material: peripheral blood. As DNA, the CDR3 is TGTGCCAGCAGCGTTCAAACCGGCTCTGGAAACACCATATATTTT. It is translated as CASSVQTGSGNTIYF.